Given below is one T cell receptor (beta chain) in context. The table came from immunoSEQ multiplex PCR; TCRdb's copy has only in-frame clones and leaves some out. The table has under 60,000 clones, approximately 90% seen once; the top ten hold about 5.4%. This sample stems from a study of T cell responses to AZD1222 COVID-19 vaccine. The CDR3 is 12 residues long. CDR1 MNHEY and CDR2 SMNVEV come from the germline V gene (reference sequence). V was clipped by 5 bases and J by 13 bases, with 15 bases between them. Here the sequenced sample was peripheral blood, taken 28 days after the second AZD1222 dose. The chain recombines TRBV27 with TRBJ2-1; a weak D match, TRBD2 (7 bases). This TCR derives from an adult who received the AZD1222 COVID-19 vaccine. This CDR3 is CASSTNREGQFF. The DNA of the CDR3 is TGTGCCAGCAGTACAAACAGGGAGGGACAGTTCTTC.